A selection of T cell receptor beta chains follows, all from one sample in a study of persistence of HIV-infected CD4 T cells. These receptors' antigens are unknown. Repertoires were generated with immunoSEQ multiplex PCR, while TCRdb's copy carries only in-frame clones and drops some. Among about 50,000 clones listed, about 80% were seen once. Sequencing was performed on CD4+ T cells sorted from PBMCs after roughly 20-hour stimulation, taken from a patient who received antiretroviral therapy. These receptors came from an adult man with HIV who was CMV-seropositive. Each CDR3 is given with its conserved first and last residue. D genes are given only for firm matches. Clone size is given for some rows only: seen once, a few or many times, or a class if the clone is expanded.

abundance,j_gene,d_gene,len,v_gene,CDR3aa,CDR3nt
NA,TRBJ1-5,NA,14,TRBV10-3,CAISEEGTNQPQHF,TGTGCCATCAGTGAGGAAGGGACCAATCAGCCCCAGCATTTT
NA,TRBJ1-5,NA,13,TRBV19,CASSMRGNQPQHF,TGTGCCAGTAGTATGAGGGGCAATCAGCCCCAGCATTTT
NA,TRBJ1-1,NA,14,TRBV27,CASSFDRSNTEAFF,TGTGCCAGCAGTTTTGACAGGTCGAACACTGAAGCTTTCTTT
NA,TRBJ2-5,TRBD1,14,TRBV29-1,CSVVWTGRMETQYF,TGCAGCGTTGTATGGACAGGGAGGATGGAGACCCAGTACTTC
NA,TRBJ1-6,NA,18,TRBV27,CASSPPTGSQGTNSPLHF,TGTGCCAGCAGCCCGCCGACGGGATCACAGGGAACTAATTCACCCCTCCACTTT
NA,TRBJ1-5,NA,14,TRBV6-5,CASSPRGGGQPQHF,TGTGCCAGCAGCCCCAGGGGCGGAGGGCAGCCCCAGCATTTT
NA,TRBJ1-5,NA,14,TRBV27,CASRKSVGDQPQHF,TGTGCCAGCAGGAAAAGTGTGGGGGATCAGCCCCAGCATTTT
NA,TRBJ1-5,NA,13,TRBV30,CAWSLGVNQPQHF,TGTGCCTGGAGTCTAGGGGTCAATCAGCCCCAGCATTTT
NA,TRBJ1-5,NA,14,TRBV6-5,CASTRLQGWQPQHF,TGTGCCAGCACTAGATTACAGGGTTGGCAGCCCCAGCATTTT
NA,TRBJ2-5,NA,15,TRBV2,CASRTFAVTQETQYF,TGTGCCAGCAGAACGTTTGCGGTAACTCAAGAGACCCAGTACTTC
NA,TRBJ1-6,NA,15,TRBV27,CASSLNTGYNSPLHF,TGTGCCAGCAGTTTAAACACCGGCTATAATTCACCCCTCCACTTT
NA,TRBJ1-2,NA,18,TRBV10-1,CASPEYHRDWTNDYGYTF,TGCGCCAGCCCCGAATACCACAGGGATTGGACCAATGACTATGGCTACACCTTC
few,TRBJ1-2,NA,14,TRBV5-1,CASSLYPQSFGYTF,TGCGCCAGCAGCTTGTATCCACAATCGTTCGGCTACACCTTC
NA,TRBJ2-7,TRBD1,12,TRBV5-1,CASRVDRYEQYF,TGCGCCAGCAGGGTGGACAGGTACGAGCAGTACTTC
NA,TRBJ1-2,NA,15,TRBV7-8,CASSMTGNLGYGYTF,TGTGCCAGCAGCATGACCGGGAATCTTGGGTATGGCTACACCTTC
few,TRBJ2-7,NA,17,TRBV19,CASSIDLPHRGTYEQYF,TGTGCCAGTAGTATAGACCTGCCCCACCGGGGGACCTACGAGCAGTACTTC
once,TRBJ1-1,TRBD1,17,TRBV2,CASSHLWTGSADTEAFF,TGTGCCAGCAGTCATCTATGGACAGGATCAGCCGACACTGAAGCTTTCTTT
NA,TRBJ2-2,TRBD1,15,TRBV7-9,CASSFRQGNTGELFF,TGTGCCAGCAGCTTCCGACAGGGGAACACCGGGGAGCTGTTTTTT
once,TRBJ2-1,TRBD2,15,TRBV18,CASSPGLAGLNEQFF,TGTGCCAGCTCACCCGGACTAGCGGGATTGAATGAGCAGTTCTTC
NA,TRBJ1-3,NA,14,TRBV3-1/TRBV3-2,CASSPGTSGNTIYF,TGTGCCAGCAGCCCTGGGACATCTGGAAACACCATATATTTT
once,TRBJ2-5,NA,15,TRBV15,CATSTQQGVGETQYF,TGTGCCACCAGCACCCAACAGGGTGTCGGAGAGACCCAGTACTTC
NA,TRBJ1-2,TRBD1,15,TRBV5-6,CASTLVGQVSYGYTF,TGTGCCAGCACTTTGGTTGGACAGGTGTCCTATGGCTACACCTTC
NA,TRBJ1-2,NA,13,TRBV30,CAWKGTGDYGYTF,TGTGCCTGGAAAGGTACAGGCGACTATGGCTACACCTTC
NA,TRBJ2-5,NA,13,TRBV11-3,CASSFSGWETQYF,TGTGCCAGCAGCTTTAGCGGTTGGGAGACCCAGTACTTC
medium-sized,TRBJ1-4,NA,15,TRBV25-1,CASSPTRAKREKLFF,TGTGCCAGCAGCCCCACACGGGCTAAGCGTGAAAAACTGTTTTTT
NA,TRBJ2-1,NA,16,TRBV27,CASSPKLGSSYNEQFF,TGTGCCAGCAGTCCAAAGTTGGGGAGCTCCTACAATGAGCAGTTCTTC
NA,TRBJ2-7,NA,13,TRBV12-3/TRBV12-4,CASSIGTKYEQYF,TGTGCCAGCAGTATCGGGACAAAGTACGAGCAGTACTTC
NA,TRBJ1-1,NA,17,TRBV3-1/TRBV3-2,CASSQDRGGTGITEAFF,TGTGCCAGCAGCCAAGATCGGGGCGGTACAGGAATCACTGAAGCTTTCTTT
NA,TRBJ2-1,NA,16,TRBV7-8,CASSLGSGVGYNEQFF,TGTGCCAGCAGCTTAGGATCGGGAGTGGGTTACAATGAGCAGTTCTTC
medium-sized,TRBJ1-3,NA,11,TRBV28,CASWSGNTIYF,TGTGCCAGCTGGTCTGGAAACACCATATATTTT
NA,TRBJ2-7,TRBD1,13,TRBV25-1,CASRPGQGYEQYF,TGTGCCAGCCGTCCGGGACAGGGTTACGAGCAGTACTTC